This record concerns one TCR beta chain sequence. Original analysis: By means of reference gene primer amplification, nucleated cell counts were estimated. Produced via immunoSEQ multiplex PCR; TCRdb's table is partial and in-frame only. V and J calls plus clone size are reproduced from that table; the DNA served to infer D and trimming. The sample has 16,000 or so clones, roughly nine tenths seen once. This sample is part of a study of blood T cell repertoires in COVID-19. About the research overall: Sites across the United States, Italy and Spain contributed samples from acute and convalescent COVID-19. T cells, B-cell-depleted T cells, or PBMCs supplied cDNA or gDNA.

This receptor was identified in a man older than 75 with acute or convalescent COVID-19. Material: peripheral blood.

The chain's CDR3 is CASSKATDSYYINEQFF. The CDR3 bases are TGTGCCAGCAGCAAAGCGACAGACTCCTACTATATCAATGAGCAGTTCTTC. V and J are TRBV21-1 and TRBJ2-1; the table's D call of TRBD1 was not tested on the DNA. TRBV21-1 is recorded as a pseudogene. The CDR3 covers 17 residues.